The 8 T cell receptor beta chains in this list originate from one sample, sequenced in a study of early T cells in non-severe SARS-CoV-2 infection. TCRdb re-analysed the 5' RACE reads in MiXCR, keeping a single row per CDR3 protein. The sample contains 32,000 or so distinct CDR3 sequences, 5% to 6% of which appear only once. Material for sequencing was whole blood. The origin of the receptors is an adult who was a healthcare worker with PCR-confirmed SARS-CoV-2 infection or an uninfected control (not recorded which).

This clonotype was picked up many times. This chain joins TRBV15 and TRBJ1-1; D unclear. The V gene's germline CDR1 is LNHNV and CDR2 YYDKDF (reference sequence). The CDR3 totals 14 residues. The V end was cut by 0 bases, the J end by 5 bases, with 10 bases between. The CDR3 region is CATSREFVGTEAFF. DNA for the CDR3: TGTGCCACCAGCAGAGAATTCGTGGGGACTGAAGCTTTCTTT.

This rearrangement joins TRBV28 to TRBJ1-2; tentatively, D is TRBD1 (5 bases). CDR1 is MDHEN, CDR2 SYDVKM, per germline. With 6 bases removed from V and 4 bases from J, the gap between germline ends came to 18 bases. The CDR3 has 15 residues. The CDR3 loop is CASSQAGGVGYGYTF. The CDR3 nucleotides are TGTGCCAGCAGCCAGGCGGGGGGGGTCGGCTATGGCTACACCTTC.

This clonotype was seen more than once but under ten times. The chain is built from TRBV20-1 and TRBJ2-1; no definite D call. CDR3 length: 14 residues. Germline V gives CDR1 DFQATT, CDR2 SNEGSKA (reference sequence). The V and J ends lost 5 bases and 2 bases respectively, with 13 bases between them. The CDR3 bases are TGCAGTGCTCCACCCCCGGTCACCTACAATGAGCAGTTCTTC. Amino acid sequence: CSAPPPVTYNEQFF.

This clonotype has more than one count but fewer than ten. The rearrangement uses TRBV4-1 and TRBJ2-2; unclear D gene. This CDR3 comprises 15 residues. Germline V CDR1 and CDR2: MGHRA, YSYEKL. V lost 1 base and J 1 base, leaving 7 bases between the germline ends. CDR3 in DNA: TGCGCCAGCAGCCAAGGACTGTGGAACACCGGGGAGCTGTTTTTT. This codes for CASSQGLWNTGELFF.

This clonotype appeared many times. The J gene is TRBJ2-1, the V gene TRBV7-9; weak D call: TRBD2 (5 bases). CDR1 SEHNR and CDR2 FQNEAQ come from the germline V gene (reference sequence). The CDR3 has 17 amino acids. Between the trimmed V and J ends, which lost 6 bases and 4 bases, there was a span of 22 bases. The CDR3 nucleotides read TGTGCCAGCAGTCCCCTCGGGTCGGGAAGGACTTACAATGAGCAGTTCTTC. This encodes CASSPLGSGRTYNEQFF.

This clonotype occurred many times. V and J are TRBV6-4 and TRBJ2-2; D perhaps matches TRBD1 (5 bases). The germline CDR1 and CDR2 sequences are MRHNA and SNTAGT. The CDR3 consists of 15 residues. Trimming pared 2 bases from V and 2 bases from J, leaving 9 bases between. CDR3 amino acids: CASSDRGDNTGELFF. The CDR3 nucleotides are TGTGCCAGCAGTGACAGGGGCGATAACACCGGGGAGCTGTTTTTT.

The chain carries TRBV29-1 and TRBJ2-1; perhaps TRBD1 as D (5 bases). The CDR3 runs to 13 residues. V was clipped by 5 bases and J by 10 bases, with 18 bases between them. Germline V gene sequence: CDR1 SQVTM, CDR2 ANQGSEA. This CDR3 is CSVRSPDRSEQFF. As DNA, the CDR3 is TGCAGCGTTCGTAGTCCTGACAGAAGCGAGCAGTTCTTC.

This clonotype has ten or more counts. V is TRBV12-3 or TRBV12-4 and J is TRBJ2-5, with D perhaps TRBD1 (6 bases). The CDR3 runs to 14 residues. V was pared by 5 bases and J by 4 bases, with 14 bases between. CDR3 protein: CASSLQGRGETQYF. For the CDR3, the DNA is TGTGCCAGCAGTCTACAGGGTAGGGGAGAGACCCAGTACTTC.